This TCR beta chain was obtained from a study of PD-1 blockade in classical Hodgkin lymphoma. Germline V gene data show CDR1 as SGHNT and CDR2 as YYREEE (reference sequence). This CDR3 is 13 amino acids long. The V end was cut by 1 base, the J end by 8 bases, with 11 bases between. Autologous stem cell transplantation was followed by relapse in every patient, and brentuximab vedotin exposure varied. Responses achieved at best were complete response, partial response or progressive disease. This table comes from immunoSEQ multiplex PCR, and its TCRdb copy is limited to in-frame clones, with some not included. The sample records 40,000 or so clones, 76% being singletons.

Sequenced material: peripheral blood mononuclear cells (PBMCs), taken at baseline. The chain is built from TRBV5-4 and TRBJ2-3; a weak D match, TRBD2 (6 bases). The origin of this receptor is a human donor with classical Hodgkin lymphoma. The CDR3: CASSLPGRLTQYF. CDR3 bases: TGTGCCAGCAGCTTGCCAGGGAGGCTTACGCAGTATTTT.